This TCR beta chain came from a study of human T cells and chemical hapten exposure (dated by TCRdb to the early 2020s). General notes on the study: The libraries were sequenced as a pool, and the TCR yield per sample differed mostly because of small variations in library volumes within the pool. This study followed changes in the peripheral blood TCR repertoire in vivo during primary and secondary sensitization of alopecia patients to the hapten diphenylcyclopropenone (DPC). Paper-wide results and their limitations: After repeated subsampling, changes were observed in the strength of the expansion versus patch-test correlation and in the threshold at which the correlation became significant. The number of TCRs above 1 in 1000 frequency did not change with DPC sensitization; there was no evidence of global repertoire structure alterations.

During library preparation, unique molecular identifiers were attached to individual cDNA molecules so that TCRs could be counted in a quantitative, reproducible way. Each blood RNA sample was used to sequence both TCR alpha and TCR beta chains. In the authors' own workflow: A median of around 100,000 TCRs per sample was observed, with a range of roughly 23,224 to 750,000. The Decombinator software suite was used to annotate V, J and CDR3 in the TCR reads. For the PS versus PT1 abundance plots, all samples were subsampled to the same number of TCRs (28,000). Expanded TCRs were defined as absent before sensitization and observed at least eight times at the 2-week time point. TCRdb trimmed public reads at Q25 via fastp, called clones via MiXCR and kept in-frame beta chains. Rows are unified per CDR3 protein, each entry keeping the most common DNA and genes. The V and J calls and clone size come from TCRdb's table, not from the authors' own analysis. The sample has around 120,000 distinct CDR3 sequences on record, 8.5% to 9% of them singletons. Around 1.5% of the sample is in the top ten clones.

Total RNA was extracted from unfractionated whole blood that had been collected in Tempus Blood RNA tubes. As TCR sequencing controls, about five healthy volunteers were used, with blood taken at day 0, 2 weeks and 6 weeks. This clonotype showed up just a few times. The clone's antigen remains unknown. Base qualities are not provided; no much larger clone lies one nucleotide away. V has 0 bases trimmed and J has 2 bases trimmed; junction bases matching no gene number 6. The CDR3 numbers 16 residues from cysteine through phenylalanine. Only the CDR3 portion is preserved as DNA: 48 bases, with reading frame beginning at the first base. CDR1 and CDR2 were assigned from the germline V gene as SQVTM and ANQGSEA.

Recombination connected TRBV29-1 to TRBJ2-1, with TRBD2 identical over 8 junction bases. The receptor was derived from a human donor in good health. Some clones in this sample may be carry-over from other donors' samples. Donor details come from another sample of the same person, matched by shared clones. The specimen was whole blood. The DNA is as follows: TGCAGCGTTGAAGAGTCGGGTAGCGGGGCCTACAATGAGCAGTTCTTC. This translates into CSVEESGSGAYNEQFF.